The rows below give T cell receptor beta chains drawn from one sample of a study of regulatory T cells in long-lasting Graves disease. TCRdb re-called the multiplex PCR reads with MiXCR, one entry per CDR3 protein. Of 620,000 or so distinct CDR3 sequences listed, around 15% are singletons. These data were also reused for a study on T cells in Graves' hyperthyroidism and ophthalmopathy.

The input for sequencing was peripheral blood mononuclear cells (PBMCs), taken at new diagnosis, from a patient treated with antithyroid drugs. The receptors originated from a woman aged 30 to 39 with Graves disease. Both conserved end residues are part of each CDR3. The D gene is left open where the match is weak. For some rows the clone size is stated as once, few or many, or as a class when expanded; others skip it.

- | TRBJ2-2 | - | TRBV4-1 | CASSHRITGELFF | TGCGCCAGCAGCCATAGAATCACCGGGGAGCTGTTTTTT
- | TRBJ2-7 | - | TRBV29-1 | CSPDSFGGYEQYF | TGCAGCCCCGACAGTTTTGGGGGCTACGAGCAGTACTTC
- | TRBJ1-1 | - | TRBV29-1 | CSVVSMSTEAFF | TGCAGCGTTGTCTCCATGTCCACTGAAGCTTTCTTT
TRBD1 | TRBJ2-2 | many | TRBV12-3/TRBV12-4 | CASSGRTGSTGELFF | TGTGCCAGCAGTGGGAGGACAGGGTCGACCGGGGAGCTGTTTTTT
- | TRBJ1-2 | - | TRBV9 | CASSLGRGTYGYTF | TGTGCCAGCAGCCTAGGGAGAGGGACCTATGGCTACACCTTC
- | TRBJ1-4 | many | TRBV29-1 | CSVADEKLFF | TGCAGCGTTGCCGATGAAAAACTGTTTTTT
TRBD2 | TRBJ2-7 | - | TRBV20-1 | CSAHGLAEGISYEQYF | TGCAGTGCTCACGGACTAGCGGAAGGGATATCCTACGAGCAGTACTTC
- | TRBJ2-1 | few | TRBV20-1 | CSARPSVGTQFF | TGCAGTGCTAGGCCGTCGGTTGGAACTCAGTTCTTC
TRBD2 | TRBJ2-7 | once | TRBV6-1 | CASSTGTSGREQYF | TGTGCCAGCAGCACCGGTACTAGCGGTAGGGAGCAGTACTTC
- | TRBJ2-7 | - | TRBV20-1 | CSARTPSSYEQYF | TGCAGTGCGCGGACTCCGAGCTCCTACGAGCAGTACTTC
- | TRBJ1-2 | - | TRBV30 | CAWARLVQGGGYTF | TGTGCCTGGGCCCGCCTGGTTCAAGGCGGGGGCTACACCTTC
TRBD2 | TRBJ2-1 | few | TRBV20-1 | CSARSGKGFYNEQFF | TGCAGTGCCCGAAGCGGGAAGGGGTTTTACAATGAGCAGTTCTTC
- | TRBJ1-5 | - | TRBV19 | CASSIAGRDQPQHF | TGTGCCAGTAGTATAGCGGGCCGCGATCAGCCCCAGCATTTT
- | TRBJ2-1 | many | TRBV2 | CASSEGPRQVNEQFF | TGTGCCAGCAGTGAGGGCCCCCGACAGGTCAATGAGCAGTTCTTC
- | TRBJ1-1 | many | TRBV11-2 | CASSHGTSYYTEAFF | TGTGCCAGCAGCCACGGGACCTCGTATTACACTGAAGCTTTCTTT
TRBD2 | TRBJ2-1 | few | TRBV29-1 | CSVEVSGSGYEQFF | TGCAGCGTTGAGGTCAGCGGGAGTGGATATGAGCAGTTCTTC
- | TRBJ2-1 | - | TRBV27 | CASSTPTTIASAYNEQFF | TGTGCCAGCAGTACACCCACCACTATAGCGTCAGCCTACAATGAGCAGTTCTTC
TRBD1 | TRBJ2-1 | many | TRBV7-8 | CASSFDRAYNEQFF | TGTGCCAGCAGCTTTGACAGGGCTTACAATGAGCAGTTCTTC
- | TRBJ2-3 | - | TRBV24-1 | CATSDPLRGTDTQYF | TGTGCCACCAGTGATCCGTTGCGGGGCACAGATACGCAGTATTTT
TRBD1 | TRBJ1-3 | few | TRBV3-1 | CASSPDPGQHVYSGNTIYF | TGTGCCAGCAGCCCTGACCCGGGACAGCACGTTTACTCTGGAAACACCATATATTTT
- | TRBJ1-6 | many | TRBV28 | CATYAAHGEVSPLHF | TGTGCCACCTACGCGGCCCATGGGGAAGTTTCACCCCTCCACTTT
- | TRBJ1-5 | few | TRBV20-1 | CSARAGAGFAQPQHF | TGCAGTGCTAGAGCCGGCGCAGGGTTTGCTCAGCCCCAGCATTTT
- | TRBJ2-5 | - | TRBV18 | CASSATATQETQYF | TGTGCCAGCTCAGCGACAGCTACCCAAGAGACCCAGTACTTC
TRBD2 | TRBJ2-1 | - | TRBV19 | CASSRGRAPSEQFF | TGTGCCAGTAGTAGAGGGAGGGCTCCCAGTGAGCAGTTCTTC
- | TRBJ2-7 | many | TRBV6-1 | CASRKGGNDPRYEQYF | TGTGCCAGCAGAAAAGGGGGTAACGACCCCCGCTACGAGCAGTACTTC
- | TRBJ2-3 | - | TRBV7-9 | CASSIGRVTTDTQYF | TGTGCCAGCAGCATCGGACGGGTTACCACAGATACGCAGTATTTT
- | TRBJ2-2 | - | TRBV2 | CASTDRLSTGELFF | TGTGCCAGCACTGACAGACTCTCCACCGGGGAGCTGTTTTTT
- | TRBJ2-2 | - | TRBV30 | CAWSVKDTGELFF | TGTGCCTGGAGTGTAAAGGACACCGGGGAGCTGTTTTTT
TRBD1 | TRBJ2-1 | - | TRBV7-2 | CASSPMGTANEQFF | TGTGCCAGCAGCCCCATGGGGACAGCCAATGAGCAGTTCTTC
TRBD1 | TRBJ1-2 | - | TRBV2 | CASSPTLDRAYGYTF | TGTGCCAGCAGTCCGACCCTGGACAGGGCTTATGGCTACACCTTC
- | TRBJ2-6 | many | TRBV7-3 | CASSLDGAGANVLTF | TGTGCCAGCAGCTTAGATGGAGCTGGGGCCAACGTCCTGACTTTC
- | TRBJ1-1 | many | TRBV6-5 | CASSYSKATEAFF | TGTGCCAGCAGTTACTCGAAAGCCACTGAAGCTTTCTTT
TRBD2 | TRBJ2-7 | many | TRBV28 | CASSPTSGTYEQYF | TGTGCCAGCAGCCCGACTAGCGGTACCTACGAGCAGTACTTC
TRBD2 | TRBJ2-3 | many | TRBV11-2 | CASSATSGRTDTQYF | TGTGCCAGCAGCGCGACTAGCGGGCGCACAGATACGCAGTATTTT
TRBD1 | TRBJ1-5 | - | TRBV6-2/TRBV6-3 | CASRPGQLNQPQHF | TGTGCCAGCAGACCGGGACAGCTCAATCAGCCCCAGCATTTT
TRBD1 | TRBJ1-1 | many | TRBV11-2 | CASIPTGGLKAFF | TGTGCCAGCATCCCAACAGGGGGGCTAAAAGCTTTCTTT
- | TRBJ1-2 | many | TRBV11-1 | CASSRTTVGYGYTF | TGTGCCAGCAGCCGTACCACGGTGGGCTATGGCTACACCTTC
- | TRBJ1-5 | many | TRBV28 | CASSLGFRGYSDQPQHF | TGTGCCAGCAGTTTGGGGTTCCGGGGGTATTCAGATCAGCCCCAGCATTTT
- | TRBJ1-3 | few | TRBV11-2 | CASSPGTPTIYF | TGTGCCAGCAGCCCCGGGACGCCAACCATATATTTT
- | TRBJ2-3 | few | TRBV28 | CASSPIDGDTQYF | TGTGCCAGCAGCCCGATAGATGGAGATACGCAGTATTTT
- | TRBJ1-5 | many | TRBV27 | CASSIQGPQPQHF | TGTGCCAGCAGTATACAGGGTCCTCAGCCCCAGCATTTT
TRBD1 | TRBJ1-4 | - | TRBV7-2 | CASSLEYSWGQADINEKLFF | TGTGCCAGCAGCTTAGAATATAGCTGGGGACAGGCCGACATTAATGAAAAACTGTTTTTT
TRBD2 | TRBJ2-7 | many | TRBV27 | CASSFRLAGSGGYEQYF | TGTGCCAGCAGTTTTCGGCTAGCGGGGAGTGGGGGGTACGAGCAGTACTTC
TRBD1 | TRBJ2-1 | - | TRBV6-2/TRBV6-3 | CASSRDRGGINEQFF | TGTGCCAGCAGTCGGGACAGGGGGGGAATCAATGAGCAGTTCTTC
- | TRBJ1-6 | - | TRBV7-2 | CASSPQGRNENSPLHF | TGTGCCAGCAGCCCCCAGGGGAGGAATGAAAATTCACCCCTCCACTTT
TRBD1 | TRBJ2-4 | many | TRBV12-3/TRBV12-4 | CASSMGQGAIQYF | TGTGCCAGCAGTATGGGACAGGGGGCCATTCAGTACTTC
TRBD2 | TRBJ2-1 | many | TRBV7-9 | CASSSSGSDGNEQFF | TGTGCCAGCAGCTCTAGCGGGAGTGACGGCAATGAGCAGTTCTTC
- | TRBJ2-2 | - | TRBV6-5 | CASSYEGLISGELFF | TGTGCCAGCAGTTACGAGGGACTTATTTCCGGGGAGCTGTTTTTT
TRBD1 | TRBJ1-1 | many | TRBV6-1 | CASRRQGAGTEAFF | TGTGCCAGCAGAAGACAGGGGGCCGGCACTGAAGCTTTCTTT
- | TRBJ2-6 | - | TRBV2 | CASSEMPGAAGANVLTF | TGTGCCAGCAGTGAAATGCCAGGGGCGGCTGGGGCCAACGTCCTGACTTTC
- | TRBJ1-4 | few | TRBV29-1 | CSVIQVGEKLFF | TGCAGCGTTATTCAGGTGGGAGAAAAACTGTTTTTT
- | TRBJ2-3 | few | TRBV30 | CAWSVGPLAVGTDTQYF | TGTGCCTGGAGTGTTGGCCCATTAGCGGTTGGCACAGATACGCAGTATTTT
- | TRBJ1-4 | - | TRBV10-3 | CAISDSGTEKLFF | TGTGCCATCAGTGATAGCGGAACTGAAAAACTGTTTTTT
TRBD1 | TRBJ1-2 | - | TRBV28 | CASSSPGQGGVSYTF | TGTGCCAGCAGTTCTCCGGGACAGGGGGGTGTAAGCTACACCTTC
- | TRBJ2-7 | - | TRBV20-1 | CSARAPRQTYPEQYF | TGCAGTGCTAGAGCCCCGAGACAGACCTACCCCGAGCAGTACTTC
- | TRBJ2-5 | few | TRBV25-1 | CASSDLRQGGKETQYF | TGTGCCAGCAGTGATCTCCGACAGGGAGGTAAAGAGACCCAGTACTTC
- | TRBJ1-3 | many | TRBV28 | CASSQGDTGNTIYF | TGTGCCAGCAGCCAAGGGGATACTGGAAACACCATATATTTT